The source of this T cell receptor (beta chain) is a study of cytomegalovirus exposure and HLA in healthy donors. A word on this clone: Antigen: not known.

Profiled with immunoSEQ multiplex PCR; TCRdb holds only in-frame clones, not every one. The sample carries 65,000 to 95,000 clones, approximately 96% recorded once. V shed 4 bases and J 7 bases; nucleotides not matched to a gene: 16. The germline V gene encodes CDR1 SGHAT and CDR2 FQNNGV. This CDR3 region has 16 residues. Study findings and constraints: Reported performance of the classifier showed diagnosis of cytomegalovirus status with high specificity and sensitivity.

The sequencing sample was made of PBMCs. This clonotype originated in a man in his late teens or twenties in good health and CMV-seronegative. The J gene is TRBJ2-7, the V gene TRBV11-2; 7 nucleotides align to TRBD2. CDR3 coding DNA: TGTGCCAGCAGCTCCCCCCGGGACTACCACTCTGTGGAGCAGTACTTC. It encodes CASSSPRDYHSVEQYF.